The rows below give T cell receptor beta chains drawn from one sample of a study of OX40 agonist ivuxolimab in advanced cancers. Assay used: immunoSEQ multiplex PCR; TCRdb lists only in-frame clones, some missing. This table has under 70,000 clones, around 83% appearing once. Here the sequenced sample was CD4+ or CD8+ T cells sorted from blood, taken in a trial of the OX40 agonist ivuxolimab. Source of these receptors: an adult with an advanced solid tumor such as melanoma, head and neck, liver or kidney cancer. Each CDR3 is given with its conserved first and last residue. The order of the fields is D gene, clone size, J gene, V gene, CDR3 DNA, CDR3 protein. D genes are given only for firm matches. Clone size is stated in some rows and not others, as once, few, many or a class when expanded.

-	-	TRBJ1-4	TRBV6-6	TGTGCCAGCAGTGGGACCAGAGAAAAACTGTTTTTT	CASSGTREKLFF
-	-	TRBJ2-2	TRBV5-1	TGCGCCAGCAGCTTGCCAACCGGGACCCGGATGGCCGGGGAGCTGTTTTTT	CASSLPTGTRMAGELFF
-	-	TRBJ1-2	TRBV6-1	TGTGCCAGCAGCCATACACGGGGACCCAGCTATGGCTACACCTTC	CASSHTRGPSYGYTF
-	-	TRBJ2-1	TRBV11-3	TGTGCCAGCAGCTTAGGTCCCCGGGGTGAGCAGTTCTTC	CASSLGPRGEQFF
-	-	TRBJ2-1	TRBV5-4	TGTGCCAGCCAAGGGGGGGATACCTACAATGAGCAGTTCTTC	CASQGGDTYNEQFF
-	few	TRBJ2-7	TRBV5-5	TGTGCCAGCAGCTTTGGGGGCCAGCCGGCCTACGAGCAGTACTTC	CASSFGGQPAYEQYF
-	-	TRBJ2-3	TRBV2	TGTGCCAGCAGTCAGAGCACAGATACGCAGTATTTT	CASSQSTDTQYF
TRBD2	once	TRBJ2-7	TRBV2	TGTGCCAGAGGACTAGCGGGAAGTAACGAGCAGTACTTC	CARGLAGSNEQYF
TRBD1	-	TRBJ1-2	TRBV7-2	TGTGCCAGCAGCTTAAACCCCGGGACAGGGCTTCATGGCTACACCTTC	CASSLNPGTGLHGYTF
-	-	TRBJ1-1	TRBV30	TGTGCCTGGAGTTACGGGGGACGGAGTTCCGAAGCTTTCTTT	CAWSYGGRSSEAFF
TRBD1	once	TRBJ2-4	TRBV5-5	TGTGCCAGCAGCCAGACAGGGGTTACGGGAAACATTCAGTACTTC	CASSQTGVTGNIQYF
-	-	TRBJ1-1	TRBV5-1	TGCGCCAGCAGCTTGGCGGGGTTGGGGAACACTGAAGCTTTCTTT	CASSLAGLGNTEAFF
-	-	TRBJ2-7	TRBV7-7	TGTGCCAGCGGCCCGGACCTTGGCGGGGAGCAGTACTTC	CASGPDLGGEQYF
TRBD1	-	TRBJ1-1	TRBV28	TGTGCCATAGGGGGAGACAGGGGGGTCGGCACTGAAGCTTTCTTT	CAIGGDRGVGTEAFF
-	-	TRBJ2-3	TRBV6-4	TGTGCCAGCAGTGACCGCAGGGCAGATACGCAGTATTTT	CASSDRRADTQYF
TRBD1	-	TRBJ1-4	TRBV18	TGTGCCAGCTCACCTTCACAGGGGGCAACTAATGAAAAACTGTTTTTT	CASSPSQGATNEKLFF
-	-	TRBJ1-1	TRBV7-9	TGTGCCGCGGGACATAAGGACTTT	CAAGHKDF
-	-	TRBJ2-6	TRBV5-1	TGCGCCAGCAGCCCGATCCACGGGGGGCGGGTTTCTGGGGCCAACGTCCTGACTTTC	CASSPIHGGRVSGANVLTF
-	-	TRBJ1-2	TRBV4-1	TGCGCCAGCAGCCAATCCCTCGCGGGGACACCCTATGACTACACCTTC	CASSQSLAGTPYDYTF
TRBD1	-	TRBJ1-2	TRBV30	TGTGCCTGGAGTGTGACCCTCCAAGCAGGGGGCGTTTCACGCTACACCTTC	CAWSVTLQAGGVSRYTF
-	-	TRBJ1-1	TRBV19	TGTGCCAGTAGTAGGAATATGGACACTGAAGCTTTCTTT	CASSRNMDTEAFF
TRBD1	once	TRBJ1-1	TRBV10-3	TGTGCCATCAGTGACCCCGGGACAGACACTGAAGCTTTCTTT	CAISDPGTDTEAFF
TRBD1	-	TRBJ1-5	TRBV5-1	TGCGCCAGCAGCCTCACAGGGGGCGGCAATCAGCCCCAGCATTTT	CASSLTGGGNQPQHF
-	-	TRBJ1-4	TRBV5-1	TGCGCCAGCAGCTTGGGACAGAACAATGAAAAACTGTTTTTT	CASSLGQNNEKLFF
TRBD1	-	TRBJ2-2	TRBV28	TGTGCCAGCAGTTTATGGGACAGGGGCGGCGGGGAGCTGTTTTTT	CASSLWDRGGGELFF
-	-	TRBJ1-2	TRBV7-2	TGTGCCAGCAGAACCGGGACAAGGGATGGCTACACCTTC	CASRTGTRDGYTF
TRBD1	-	TRBJ1-1	TRBV5-1	TGCGCCAGCAGCTGGACAGGGGGCGTCACTGAAGCTTTCTTT	CASSWTGGVTEAFF
TRBD2	-	TRBJ2-2	TRBV11-3	TGTGCCAGCAGCTTAGTCAGCCTAGCGGGATCGACCGGGGAGCTGTTTTTT	CASSLVSLAGSTGELFF
-	-	TRBJ1-1	TRBV2	TGTGCCAGCACTGGGGATCGCGCGAACACTGAAGCTTTCTTT	CASTGDRANTEAFF
-	-	TRBJ2-2	TRBV5-4	TGTGCCAGCAGCGACGGGAACACCGGGGAGCTGTTTTTT	CASSDGNTGELFF
TRBD2	-	TRBJ2-1	TRBV28	TGTGCCAGCAGTTCCATCCGGGAGGCTCCCTTCAATGAGCAGTTCTTC	CASSSIREAPFNEQFF
-	-	TRBJ1-2	TRBV6-5	TGTGCCAGCAGCTCACAGTGGAACTATGGCTACACCTTC	CASSSQWNYGYTF
TRBD2	-	TRBJ2-2	TRBV6-6	TGTGCCAGCAGTTACGCTAGCGGGAGCACCGGGGAGCTGTTTTTT	CASSYASGSTGELFF
-	-	TRBJ1-1	TRBV29-1	TGCAGCGTTGTAAGGCCCCTGAACACTGAAGCTTTCTTT	CSVVRPLNTEAFF
-	once	TRBJ2-5	TRBV1	TGCACCAGCAGCCCAAGGTCCCCCGGTTTACGCACAGGGGTAGAGACCCAGTACTTC	CTSSPRSPGLRTGVETQYF
-	-	TRBJ1-1	TRBV6-5	TGTGCCAGCAGTTACTCTGGGGCAGAACGAAACACTGAAGCTTTCTTT	CASSYSGAERNTEAFF
-	-	TRBJ2-5	TRBV2	TGTGCCAGCAGTCTCCAGGAGGTGGGGGAGGAGACCCAGTACTTC	CASSLQEVGEETQYF
TRBD1	few	TRBJ2-1	TRBV18	TGTGCCAGCTCACCCGGGACAGGGATGAACAATGAGCAGTTCTTC	CASSPGTGMNNEQFF
-	-	TRBJ1-1	TRBV10-3	TGTGCCACCGCAAGGGGGGCGGGCACTGAAGCTTTCTTT	CATARGAGTEAFF
TRBD1	once	TRBJ1-3	TRBV6-5	TGTGCCAGCAGCGAACAGGGGTACGGAAACACCATATATTTT	CASSEQGYGNTIYF
TRBD1	-	TRBJ1-2	TRBV29-1	TGCAGCGTTGAACGGCAGGGGGACGGTGGCTACACCTTC	CSVERQGDGGYTF
TRBD2	-	TRBJ2-1	TRBV28	TGTGCCAGCAACCCCGGGGGGATGGGGATTGAGCAGTTCTTC	CASNPGGMGIEQFF